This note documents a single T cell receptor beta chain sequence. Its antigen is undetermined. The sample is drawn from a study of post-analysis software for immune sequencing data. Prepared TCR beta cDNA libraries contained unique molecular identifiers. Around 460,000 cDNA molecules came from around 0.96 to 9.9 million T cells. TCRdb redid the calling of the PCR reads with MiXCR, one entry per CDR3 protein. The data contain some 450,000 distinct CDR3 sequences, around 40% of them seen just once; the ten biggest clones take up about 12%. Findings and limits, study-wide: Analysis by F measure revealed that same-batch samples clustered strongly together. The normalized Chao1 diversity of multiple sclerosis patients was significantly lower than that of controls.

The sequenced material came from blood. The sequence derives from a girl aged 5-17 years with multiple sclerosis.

In DNA form, the CDR3 reads TGTGCCAGCAGCACCCGGACTAGCGGGAGTCCCTACGAGCAGTACTTC. Translated, it gives CASSTRTSGSPYEQYF. This rearrangement joins TRBV7-2 to TRBJ2-4; 13 positions agree with TRBD2. Near its end, the DNA agrees better with TRBJ2-7, so the J call may be wrong. CDR1 and CDR2 (germline): SGHTA, FQGNSA. The CDR3 has 16 amino acids.